Presented here are 21 T cell receptor beta chains from one specimen sequenced in a study of shared clonotypes between healthy human individuals. Some clones are missing from TCRdb's copy, which holds only in-frame ones; the method was immunoSEQ multiplex PCR. The profile shows approximately 1,000,000 clones, about four fifths of them singletons. The sample consisted of memory CD4+ T cells from PBMCs. As for subset: CD45RA-negative fraction. These receptors were collected from a man younger than 35 in good health. Some clones in this sample may be carry-over from other donors' samples.

The J gene is TRBJ1-4, the V gene TRBV2; unclear D gene. The V gene lost 7 bases and the J gene lost 10 bases, with 10 bases spanning the gap. The CDR3 is made up of 11 amino acids. In germline, CDR1 is SNHLY, CDR2 FYNNEI. The CDR3 nucleotides are TGTGCCAGCACCCTGACCGGAAAACTGTTTTTT. Translated: CASTLTGKLFF.

The CDR3 sequence: CATSRGGRASYGYTF. In DNA, the CDR3 is TGTGCCACCAGCAGAGGGGGCAGGGCGAGCTATGGCTACACCTTC. This rearrangement joins TRBV15 to TRBJ1-2, with TRBD1 as a possible D gene (5 bases). The CDR3 extends over 15 amino acids. Germline V gene sequence: CDR1 LNHNV, CDR2 YYDKDF (reference sequence). Trimming took off 1 base at V and 4 bases at J, with 13 bases between the two ends.

This clone was picked up one time. The genes are TRBV2 and TRBJ2-5; D may be TRBD1 (6 bases). In germline, CDR1 is SNHLY, CDR2 FYNNEI. The germline V and J ends were trimmed by 7 bases and 4 bases, with 10 bases remaining between them. This CDR3 comprises 12 residues. CDR3 sequence reads: CASKLGGETQYF. CDR3 DNA: TGTGCCAGCAAGCTAGGGGGAGAGACCCAGTACTTC.

The chain carries TRBV7-3 and TRBJ2-7, with D perhaps TRBD1 (6 bases). Germline CDR1 is SGHTA and CDR2 is FQGTGA. V dropped 5 bases and J dropped 6 bases, with 14 bases sitting between them. This CDR3 has 13 residues. CDR3 amino acids: CASSAQTGTEQYF. CDR3 bases: TGTGCCAGCAGCGCCCAGACAGGTACCGAGCAGTACTTC.

The chain couples TRBV7-6 to TRBJ1-1, with a tentative D call TRBD1 (6 bases). Trimming removed 2 bases from V and 3 bases from J, with 13 bases in between. CDR1 SGHVS and CDR2 FNYEAQ come from the germline V gene. The CDR3 length is 15 residues. CDR3 region: CASSLSSRGDTEAFF. CDR3 bases: TGTGCCAGCAGCTTAAGTTCCAGGGGCGACACTGAAGCTTTCTTT.

The rearrangement uses TRBV6-6 and TRBJ1-3; TRBD1 is a possible D gene (5 bases). In germline, CDR1 is MNHNY, CDR2 SVGAGI (reference sequence). Trimming stripped 7 bases from V and 8 bases from J, with 24 bases between. The CDR3 is made up of 16 amino acids. The CDR3 loop is CASTINPRGEVYTIYF. The CDR3 DNA follows: TGTGCCAGCACCATAAACCCCCGAGGGGAGGTGTACACCATATATTTT.

The CDR3 region has the DNA TGTGCCAGCAGGAAGTGGGACCAGTCCTACGAGCAGTACTTC. Protein product: CASRKWDQSYEQYF. J is TRBJ2-7 and V is TRBV27; D may correspond to TRBD1 or TRBD2 (5 bases each). CDR1 MNHEY and CDR2 SMNVEV come from the germline V gene (reference sequence). V shed 6 bases and J shed 1 base, with 13 bases lying between them. CDR3 length: 14 residues.

The gene calls are TRBV4-1 and TRBJ2-7; 11 nucleotides match TRBD1. Looked up from germline, CDR1 is MGHRA and CDR2 is YSYEKL. V was pared by 3 bases and J by 2 bases, with 3 bases of the junction left unmatched. CDR3 length: 15 residues. DNA of the CDR3: TGCGCCAGCAGCCAGGGACAGGGGGATCCCTACGAGCAGTACTTC. Translating gives CASSQGQGDPYEQYF.

V usage is TRBV7-2 and J usage is TRBJ2-3; TRBD2 matches at 16 bases. The length of the CDR3 is 19 residues. The germline gives CDR1 SGHTA, CDR2 FQGNSA. The trim removed 5 bases at V and 2 bases at J, leaving 10 bases unmatched. CDR3 region: CASSRGTSGRAGATDTQYF. CDR3 bases: TGTGCCAGCAGCCGGGGGACTAGCGGGAGGGCCGGGGCCACAGATACGCAGTATTTT.

The J gene is TRBJ2-7, the V gene TRBV5-1; 9 nucleotides match TRBD2. This CDR3 comprises 15 residues. The V and J ends lost 4 bases and 2 bases, in that order; junction bases with no gene match: 7. The germline gives CDR1 SGHRS, CDR2 YFSETQ. In DNA form, the CDR3 reads TGCGCCAGCAGCCCCCGTTCTAGCGGGGCCTACGAGCAGTACTTC. Residues: CASSPRSSGAYEQYF.

The genes are TRBV18 and TRBJ2-4; D not certain. Germline V gene lookup returns CDR1 KGHSH and CDR2 LQKENI. Trimming shortened V by 6 bases and J by 7 bases, and 13 bases separated the two germline ends. This CDR3 comprises 13 residues. For the CDR3, the DNA is TGTGCCAGCTCCCTGGATAGGAACAACATTCAGTACTTC. Residues: CASSLDRNNIQYF. The full variable domain, in which reference TRBV18 and TRBJ2-4 provide the parts outside the CDR3, is NAGVMQNPRHLVRRRGQEARLRCSPMKGHSHVYWYRQLPEEGLKFMVYLQKENIIDESGMPKERFSAEFPKEGPSILRIQQVVRGDSAAYFCASSLDRNNIQYFGAGTRLSVL.

The rearrangement links TRBV19 to TRBJ2-7; perhaps TRBD2 as D (5 bases). The CDR3 consists of 14 residues. In germline, CDR1 is LNHDA, CDR2 SQIVND (reference sequence). V was clipped by 10 bases and J by 3 bases, with 19 bases between them. The CDR3 DNA reads TGTGCCACTACCCCTAGGGCTCGGGGCTACGAGCAGTACTTC. It codes for CATTPRARGYEQYF. Drawing the rest from reference TRBV19 and TRBJ2-7, the complete variable domain is DGGITQSPKYLFRKEGQNVTLSCEQNLNHDAMYWYRQDPGQGLRLIYYSQIVNDFQKGDIAEGYSVSREKKESFPLTVTSAQKNPTAFYLCATTPRARGYEQYFGPGTRLTVT.

This chain links TRBV29-1 with TRBJ1-2; D call uncertain. V lost 7 bases and J 6 bases, leaving 18 bases between the germline ends. The CDR3 loop spans 13 amino acids. Germline CDR1 reads SQVTM; CDR2 reads ANQGSEA. CDR3 sequence reads: CSGSESSGNGYTF. The CDR3 DNA follows: TGCAGCGGATCTGAAAGTTCTGGGAATGGCTACACCTTC.

The V and J genes are TRBV11-3 and TRBJ2-7; a possible D gene is TRBD2 (5 bases). Germline loops: CDR1 SGHNT, CDR2 YENEEA. This CDR3 spans 13 amino acids. V lost 5 bases, J lost 6 bases, and 14 bases lay in between. The CDR3, as DNA: TGTGCCAGCAGCCCCGTCCTAGGAGGCGAGCAGTACTTC. The encoded protein is CASSPVLGGEQYF.

The chain uses TRBV18 and TRBJ1-1; D not certain. The V end was cut by 7 bases, the J end by 0 bases, with 9 bases between. The CDR3 is made up of 13 amino acids. CDR1 and CDR2 from the germline V gene are KGHSH and LQKENI. CDR3 region: CASYPDMNTEAFF. CDR3 sequence (DNA): TGTGCCAGCTACCCCGACATGAACACTGAAGCTTTCTTT.

This chain connects TRBV5-1 to TRBJ2-1, with TRBD2 matching 10 bases. Per germline, CDR1 SGHRS and CDR2 YFSETQ. The V gene end was trimmed by 0 bases and the J gene end by 5 bases; junction bases not matched to a gene: 2. The CDR3 totals 15 residues. CDR3 sequence: CASSLVTSGNNEQFF. The CDR3 bases are TGCGCCAGCAGCTTGGTCACTAGCGGGAACAATGAGCAGTTCTTC.

V gene TRBV7-8 combines with J gene TRBJ2-5; D uncertain. CDR1 is SGHVS, CDR2 FQNEAQ, per germline. The CDR3 spans 16 residues. Trimming removed 6 bases at V and 1 base at J, with 18 bases between. CDR3 sequence: CASRRWFEVIQETQYF. CDR3 in DNA: TGTGCCAGCAGGCGGTGGTTCGAGGTCATCCAAGAGACCCAGTACTTC.

The V call is TRBV18, the J call TRBJ1-2; D unclear. This CDR3 is built from 15 residues. Germline values: CDR1 KGHSH, CDR2 LQKENI. The V end lost 2 bases, the J end lost 4 bases, and 14 bases lay between the germline ends. In DNA form, the CDR3 reads TGTGCCAGCTCACCAATCCCCTCGGGTCTCTATGGCTACACCTTC. Protein sequence: CASSPIPSGLYGYTF.

The genes are TRBV5-1 and TRBJ2-7; D not certain. Per germline, CDR1 SGHRS and CDR2 YFSETQ. V lost 0 bases and J lost 6, with 4 bases in between. This CDR3 is 11 amino acids long. The chain's CDR3 is CASSLGAEQYF. The CDR3 region has the DNA TGCGCCAGCAGCTTGGGTGCCGAGCAGTACTTC.

Remarks on this clone: In the same sample, other DNA sequences code for this CDR3. The V gene is TRBV28, the J gene TRBJ1-5; D remains ambiguous. Germline V lookup: CDR1 MDHEN, CDR2 SYDVKM. The CDR3 extends over 11 amino acids. Between the trimmed V and J ends, which lost 3 bases and 9 bases, there was a span of 6 bases. Written as DNA, the CDR3 is TGTGCCAGCAGTTTTAGAGGGCCCCAGCATTTT. Its translation: CASSFRGPQHF.

This sequence joins TRBV28 and TRBJ2-2; 7 bases line up with TRBD1. After removal of 6 bases from V and 2 bases from J, the junction contained 18 bases not matched to a gene. The germline CDR1 and CDR2 sequences are MDHEN and SYDVKM. This CDR3 comprises 19 residues. For the CDR3, the DNA is TGTGCCAGCAGATTACAGGGGAGCCGTTCCTGGATCAACACCGGGGAGCTGTTTTTT. Its translation is CASRLQGSRSWINTGELFF.